This record looks at one T cell receptor (beta chain) sequence and its context. Antigen unknown. Assay: immunoSEQ multiplex PCR; the TCRdb copy retains only in-frame clones and omits some. Of 60,000 to 80,000 clones listed, 70% to 85% were seen once; the top ten hold 0.9% to 1.4%. This CDR3 is built from 15 residues. Per the germline V gene, CDR1 is SQVTM and CDR2 is ANQGSEA. Trimming took off 6 bases at V and 0 bases at J, with 12 bases between the two ends. This record belongs to a study of OX40 agonist ivuxolimab in advanced cancers. General observations from the study: Researchers did not determine the expanded peripheral T cells' antigen specificity. Part of the nonresponder group also had normalized T-cell clonal expansion that was low. Both CD4+ and CD8+ T cell populations in blood had undergone clonal expansion by week 6 at 0.1 to 3.0 mg/kg.

The chain couples TRBV29-1 to TRBJ2-6, with D unclear. The source of this sequence is an adult with an advanced solid tumor such as melanoma, head and neck, liver or kidney cancer. The sample in question was CD4+ or CD8+ T cells sorted from blood, obtained in a trial of the OX40 agonist ivuxolimab. CDR3 in amino acids: CSVIGPISGANVLTF. CDR3 bases: TGCAGCGTGATAGGACCTATCTCTGGGGCCAACGTCCTGACTTTC.